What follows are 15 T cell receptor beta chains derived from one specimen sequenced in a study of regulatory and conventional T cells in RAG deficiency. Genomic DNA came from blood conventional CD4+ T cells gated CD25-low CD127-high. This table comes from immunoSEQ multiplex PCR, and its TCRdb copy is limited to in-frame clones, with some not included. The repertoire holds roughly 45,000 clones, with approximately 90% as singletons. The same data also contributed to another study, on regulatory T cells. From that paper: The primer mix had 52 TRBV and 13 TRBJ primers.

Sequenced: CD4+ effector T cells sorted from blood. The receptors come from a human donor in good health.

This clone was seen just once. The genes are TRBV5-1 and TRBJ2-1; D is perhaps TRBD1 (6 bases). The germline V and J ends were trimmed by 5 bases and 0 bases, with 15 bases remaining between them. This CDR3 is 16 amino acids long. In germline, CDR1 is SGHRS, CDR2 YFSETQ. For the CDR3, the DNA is TGCGCCAGCAGTTCCCAGGGGCCCGTCTCCTACAATGAGCAGTTCTTC. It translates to CASSSQGPVSYNEQFF.

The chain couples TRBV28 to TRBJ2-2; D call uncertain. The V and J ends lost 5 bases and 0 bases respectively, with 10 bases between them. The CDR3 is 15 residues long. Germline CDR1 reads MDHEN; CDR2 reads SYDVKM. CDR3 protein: CASSTTNANTGELFF. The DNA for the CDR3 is TGTGCCAGCAGTACGACAAACGCGAACACCGGGGAGCTGTTTTTT.

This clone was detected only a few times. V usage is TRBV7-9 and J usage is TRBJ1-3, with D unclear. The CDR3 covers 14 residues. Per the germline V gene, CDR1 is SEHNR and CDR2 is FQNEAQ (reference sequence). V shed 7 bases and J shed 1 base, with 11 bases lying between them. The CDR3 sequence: CASNQAGSGNTIYF. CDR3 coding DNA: TGTGCCAGCAACCAGGCGGGGTCTGGAAACACCATATATTTT.

The CDR3 DNA reads TGTGCCAGTAACCAGGGAGGCATGAACACTGAAGCTTTCTTT. This encodes CASNQGGMNTEAFF. This rearrangement joins TRBV19 to TRBJ1-1, with D maybe TRBD1 (5 bases). The CDR3 contains 14 residues. V lost 7 bases, J lost 0 bases, and 12 bases lay in between. Per the germline V gene, CDR1 is LNHDA and CDR2 is SQIVND (reference sequence).

CDR3 amino acids: CAIMTGGNEQFF. The CDR3, as DNA: TGTGCCATCATGACAGGGGGCAATGAGCAGTTCTTC. The rearrangement joins TRBV10-3 to TRBJ2-1, with 9 positions matching TRBD1. This CDR3 has 12 amino acids. V dropped 7 bases and J dropped 6; count of bases not matched to a gene: 1. Germline loops: CDR1 ENHRY, CDR2 SYGVKD.

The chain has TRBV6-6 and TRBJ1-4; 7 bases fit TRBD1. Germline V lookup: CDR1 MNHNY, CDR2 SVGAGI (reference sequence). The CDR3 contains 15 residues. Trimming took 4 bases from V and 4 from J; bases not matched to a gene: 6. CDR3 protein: CASSFEGGLNEKLFF. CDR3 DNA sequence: TGTGCCAGCAGTTTCGAAGGGGGCCTTAATGAAAAACTGTTTTTT.

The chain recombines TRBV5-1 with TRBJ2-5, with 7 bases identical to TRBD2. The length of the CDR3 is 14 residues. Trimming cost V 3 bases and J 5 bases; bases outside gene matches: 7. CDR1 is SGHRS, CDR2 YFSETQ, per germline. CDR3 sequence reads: CASSSGTTSETQYF. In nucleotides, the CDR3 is TGCGCCAGCAGCTCCGGGACTACGAGCGAGACCCAGTACTTC.

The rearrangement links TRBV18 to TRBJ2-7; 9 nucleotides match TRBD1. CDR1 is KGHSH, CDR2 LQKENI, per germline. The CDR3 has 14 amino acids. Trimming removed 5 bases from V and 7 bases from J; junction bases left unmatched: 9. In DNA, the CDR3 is TGTGCCAGCTCAGCCCCCGGGACAGGGCTTGAGCAGTACTTC. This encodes CASSAPGTGLEQYF.

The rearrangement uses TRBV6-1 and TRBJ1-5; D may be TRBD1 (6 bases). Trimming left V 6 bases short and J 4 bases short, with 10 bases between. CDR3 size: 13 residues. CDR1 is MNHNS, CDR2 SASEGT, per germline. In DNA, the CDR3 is TGTGCCAGCAGGTGGACAGAGAATCAGCCCCAGCATTTT. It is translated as CASRWTENQPQHF.

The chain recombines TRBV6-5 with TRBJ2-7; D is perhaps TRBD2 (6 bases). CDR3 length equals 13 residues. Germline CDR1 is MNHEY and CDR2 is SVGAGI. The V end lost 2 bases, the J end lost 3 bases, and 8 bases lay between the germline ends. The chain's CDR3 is CASSYRERYEQYF. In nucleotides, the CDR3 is TGTGCCAGCAGTTACCGGGAGCGCTACGAGCAGTACTTC.

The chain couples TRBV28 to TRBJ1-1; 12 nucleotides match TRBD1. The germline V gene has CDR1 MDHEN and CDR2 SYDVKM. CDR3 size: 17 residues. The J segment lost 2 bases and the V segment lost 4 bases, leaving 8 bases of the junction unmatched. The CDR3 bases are TGTGCCAGCAGTTCCCCCGGGACAGGGGGCGTTAACACTGAAGCTTTCTTT. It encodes CASSSPGTGGVNTEAFF.

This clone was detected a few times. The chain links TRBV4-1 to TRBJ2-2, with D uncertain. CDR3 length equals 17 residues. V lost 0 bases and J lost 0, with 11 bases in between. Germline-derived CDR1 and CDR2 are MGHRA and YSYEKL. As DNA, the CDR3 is TGCGCCAGCAGCCAAGATCCCCCTTTCGCGAACACCGGGGAGCTGTTTTTT. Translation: CASSQDPPFANTGELFF.

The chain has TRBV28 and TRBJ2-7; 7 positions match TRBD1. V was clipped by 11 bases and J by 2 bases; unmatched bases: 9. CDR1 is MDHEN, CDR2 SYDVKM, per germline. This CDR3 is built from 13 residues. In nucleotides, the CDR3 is TGTGCCGCGAGGGACAGCTCACCCTACGAGCAGTACTTC. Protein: CAARDSSPYEQYF.

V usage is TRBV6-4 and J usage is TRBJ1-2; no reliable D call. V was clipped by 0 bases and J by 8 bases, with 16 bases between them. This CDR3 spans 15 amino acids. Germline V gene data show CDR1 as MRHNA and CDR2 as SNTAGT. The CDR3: CASSDSKSGSGGYTF. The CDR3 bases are TGTGCCAGCAGTGACTCGAAGTCAGGTTCAGGAGGCTACACCTTC.

CDR3 protein: CASSSDRAAQPYGYTF. CDR3 DNA sequence: TGTGCCAGCAGCTCCGACAGGGCCGCTCAGCCATATGGCTACACCTTC. The chain combines TRBV5-4 with TRBJ1-2; TRBD1 matches 7 bases. V lost 3 bases to trimming and J lost 5 bases; unmatched junction nucleotides: 13. This CDR3 contains 16 residues. Germline CDR1 SGHNT, CDR2 YYREEE (reference sequence).